This T cell receptor beta chain was captured in a study of blood T cell repertoires in COVID-19. Across the whole study: Collection of acute and convalescent COVID-19 samples took place in the United States, Italy and Spain. PBMCs, B-cell-depleted T cells, or T cells provided the cDNA or gDNA that made up the material.

Trimming cost V 6 bases and J 11 bases; bases outside gene matches: 9. Germline V gene lookup returns CDR1 SGHNT and CDR2 YENEEA. There are 12 residues in the CDR3. Per the original methods: Reference gene primer amplification in the assay estimated nucleated cell counts. The data were produced by immunoSEQ multiplex PCR, yet TCRdb's version contains in-frame clones alone and is incomplete. V and J calls and clone size come straight from that table; D and trimming were deduced from the DNA. The data contain some 98,000 clones, 82% of them singletons. This chain joins TRBV11-3 and TRBJ1-1; 7 bases align to TRBD1. The specimen was peripheral blood. The TCR originated in a man aged 70-80 years with active or convalescent COVID-19. The CDR3 is CASSKGQAVAFF. The CDR3 DNA reads TGTGCCAGCAGTAAAGGACAGGCGGTGGCTTTCTTT.